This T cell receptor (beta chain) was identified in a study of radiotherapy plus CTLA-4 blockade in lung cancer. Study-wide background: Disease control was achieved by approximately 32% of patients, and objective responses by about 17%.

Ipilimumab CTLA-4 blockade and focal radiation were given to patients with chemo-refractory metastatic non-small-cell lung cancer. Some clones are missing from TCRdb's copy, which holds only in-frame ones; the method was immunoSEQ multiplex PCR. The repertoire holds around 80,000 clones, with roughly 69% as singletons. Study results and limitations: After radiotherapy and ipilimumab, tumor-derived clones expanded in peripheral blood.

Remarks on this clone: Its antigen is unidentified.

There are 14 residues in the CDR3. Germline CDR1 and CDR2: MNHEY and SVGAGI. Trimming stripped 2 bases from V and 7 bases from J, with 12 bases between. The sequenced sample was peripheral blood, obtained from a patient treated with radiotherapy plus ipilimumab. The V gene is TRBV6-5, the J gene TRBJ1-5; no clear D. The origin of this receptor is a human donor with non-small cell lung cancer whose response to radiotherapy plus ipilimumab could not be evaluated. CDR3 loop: CASSYGREGQPQHF. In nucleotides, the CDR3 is TGTGCCAGCAGTTACGGTAGGGAGGGACAGCCCCAGCATTTT.